This T cell receptor (beta chain) was found in a study of T cells after yellow fever vaccination (dated 2019 in TCRdb). Notes on the research overall: The SMART-Seq v4 Ultra Low Input RNA kit was used to prepare libraries from fractions with low cell numbers. To follow T-cell clones before and after both primary and booster YFV17D yellow fever vaccination, bulk TCR alpha and beta repertoires underwent longitudinal sequencing. Two healthy male donors, one aged 18 to 29 and one aged 30 to 40 years, were included in the cohort. Blood was collected at multiple timepoints before and after primary and secondary immunization, and bulk PBMC replicates and cell subsets were isolated.

As regards this clonotype: The antigen it recognizes is unknown. Nothing much larger sits one base from this clone, and base qualities are not available.

V is pared back by 1 base and J by 7 bases, with 10 bases lying between the germline termini. The germline V gene encodes CDR1 SEHNR and CDR2 FQNEAQ (reference sequence). The CDR3, cysteine through phenylalanine, is 13 amino acids long. The kept DNA is CDR3 alone, 39 bases in frame from the first base. The label giving this sample's treatment or condition can be read as: live attenuated yellow fever vaccine strain. At each blood-draw timepoint, two biological replicates of bulk PBMCs were obtained. A standard Ficoll-Paque protocol was used to isolate PBMCs from peripheral blood. TriZol was used to extract RNA from bulk PBMCs, CD4 and CD8 fractions, and dextramer-positive and dextramer-negative fractions. The study at large found these results: After the booster, most clones that had expanded after primary vaccination were detected again (around 96% of CD4 and around nine tenths of CD8), suggesting broad maintenance of memory. Computational filtering was needed because FACS-sorted repertoires could contain abundant contaminating clonotypes from the bulk population. A small fraction of clonotypes showed up in both the CD4 and CD8 compartments, probably as a result of convergent recombination. Because only two donors were included in the study, the extent to which the findings can be generalized is limited. The secondary T-cell response was found to be weaker but faster than the primary response, with a peak reached on day 5 rather than on day 15.

TCR cDNA was synthesized by 5'RACE template switching, through which a universal primer site and unique molecular identifiers were introduced. Priming of cDNA synthesis was performed from both the TCR alpha and TCR beta constant segments. Library amplification used two PCR steps, and the second PCR step added sample barcodes and sequencing adapters. Sequencing of the libraries was done on either Illumina HiSeq 2500 (2x100 bp) or NovaSeq (2x150 bp). In the authors' own workflow: MIGEC handled demultiplexing of reads and collapsing into UMI consensus sequences, while MiXCR performed V(D)J alignment. Vaccine-responding clonotypes were identified with edgeR using replicate PBMC samples, with FDR below 0.01 and a log2 fold change above 5 up to day 15 being required. Bulk clonotypes were assigned CD4 or CD8 identity according to which sequenced CD4 or CD8 repertoire held them at higher abundance. TCRdb reprocessed the public reads (quality trimming at Q25 with fastp, clone calling with MiXCR) and kept in-frame beta chains. Each record represents a unique CDR3 protein, reported with the most common genes and DNA among its rows. Here the V and J calls rest on TCRdb's processing, not on the authors' analysis. Present in this sample are around 340,000 distinct CDR3 sequences, 8.7% of which were seen just once. The ten largest make up more than 15% of the sample.

The receptor was derived from a man younger than 35 who received the YFV17D yellow fever vaccine. Material: PBMCs, obtained on the day of the first yellow fever vaccination. The chain links TRBV7-9 with TRBJ1-2, and perhaps TRBD1 as D gene, on 5 matching bases. The CDR3 in this case is CASSLGTPGGYTF. DNA sequence: TGTGCCAGCAGCTTAGGGACACCAGGTGGCTACACCTTC.